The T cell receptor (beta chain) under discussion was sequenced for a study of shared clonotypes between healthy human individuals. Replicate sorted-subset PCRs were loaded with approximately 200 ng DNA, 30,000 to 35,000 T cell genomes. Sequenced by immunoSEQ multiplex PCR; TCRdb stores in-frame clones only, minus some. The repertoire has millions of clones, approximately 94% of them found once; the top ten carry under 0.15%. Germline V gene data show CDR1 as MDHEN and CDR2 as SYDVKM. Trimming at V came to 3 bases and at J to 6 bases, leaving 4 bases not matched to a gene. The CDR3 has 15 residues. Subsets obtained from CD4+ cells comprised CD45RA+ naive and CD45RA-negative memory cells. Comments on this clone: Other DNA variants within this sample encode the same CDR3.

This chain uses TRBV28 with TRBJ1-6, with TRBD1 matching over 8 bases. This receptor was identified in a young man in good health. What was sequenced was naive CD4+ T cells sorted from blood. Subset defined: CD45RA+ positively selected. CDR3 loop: CASSLGQGANSPLHF. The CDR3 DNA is TGTGCCAGCAGTTTGGGGCAGGGGGCTAATTCACCCCTCCACTTT.